The 21 T cell receptor beta chains in this list originate from one sample, sequenced in a study of CD8 T cells in ankylosing spondylitis. Each CDR3 protein is one row after TCRdb ran MiXCR on the 5' RACE reads. The sample lists about 200,000 distinct CDR3 sequences, over 10% occurring once. Sequencing used blood, either unsorted or a sorted T cell fraction (not recorded which). The receptors shown here come from a male donor with ankylosing spondylitis or in good health (not recorded which).

This clonotype was counted at least ten times. The chain is built from TRBV6-1 and TRBJ2-1, with a possible D match to TRBD2 (6 bases). Trimming removed 4 bases from V and 4 bases from J, with 14 bases in between. Germline V gene sequence: CDR1 MNHNS, CDR2 SASEGT. CDR3 length: 15 residues. The DNA for the CDR3 is TGTGCCAGCAGTGCGACTAGTGGGTCTTACAATGAGCAGTTCTTC. It translates to CASSATSGSYNEQFF.

This clonotype has only a few counts. The chain recombines TRBV14 with TRBJ2-2; D gene uncertain. Trimming shortened V by 8 bases and J by 2 bases, and 12 bases separated the two germline ends. The V gene's germline CDR1 is SGHDN and CDR2 FVKESK. This CDR3 has 14 residues. CDR3: CASLNDPNTGELFF. CDR3 nucleotides: TGTGCCAGCCTAAACGACCCAAACACCGGGGAGCTGTTTTTT.

V gene TRBV6-1 combines with J gene TRBJ2-3; a weak D match, TRBD1 (6 bases). The germline CDR1 and CDR2 sequences are MNHNS and SASEGT. The CDR3 spans 14 residues. The V gene lost 6 bases and the J gene lost 0 bases, with 10 bases spanning the gap. The CDR3, as DNA: TGTGCCAGCAGCAGGACAGCTAGCACAGATACGCAGTATTTT. Translation gives CASSRTASTDTQYF.

The V call is TRBV27, the J call TRBJ2-3, with TRBD2 matching 14 bases. J gave up 5 bases and V 5 bases, and 3 bases lay outside the gene matches. The CDR3 sequence is 15 residues long. Germline CDR1 MNHEY, CDR2 SMNVEV (reference sequence). The CDR3 DNA is TGTGCCAGCAGTACCGGGACTAGCGGGAGAGATACGCAGTATTTT. It codes for CASSTGTSGRDTQYF.

This clonotype was counted a few times. The rearrangement uses TRBV2 and TRBJ1-2; no clear D gene. The CDR3 contains 14 residues. The germline V gene encodes CDR1 SNHLY and CDR2 FYNNEI. V gave up 1 base and J gave up 4 bases, with 10 bases separating them. Written as DNA, the CDR3 is TGTGCCAGCAGTGAAGGGGGAGGGTTCTATGGCTACACCTTC. Its protein is CASSEGGGFYGYTF.

The rearrangement uses TRBV12-5 and TRBJ2-1, with TRBD1 as a possible D gene (5 bases). The CDR3 contains 19 residues. V lost 1 base and J lost 0, with 19 bases in between. Germline CDR1 reads LGHNT; CDR2 reads FRNRAP. CDR3 amino acids: CASGLGFSRELRSYNEQFF. The CDR3 DNA reads as TGTGCTAGTGGTTTGGGGTTCTCCAGGGAACTTCGCTCCTACAATGAGCAGTTCTTC.

This clonotype was counted ten times or more. J is TRBJ1-2 and V is TRBV18; 7 positions match TRBD1. Germline lookup yields CDR1 KGHSH and CDR2 LQKENI. J gave up 7 bases and V 6 bases, and 11 bases lay outside the gene matches. This CDR3 spans 14 amino acids. The CDR3 DNA follows: TGTGCCAGCTCCCCATCCCGGACAGGTGCTGGCTACACCTTC. Protein product: CASSPSRTGAGYTF.

The rearrangement uses TRBV11-2 and TRBJ2-5; TRBD1 is a possible D gene (5 bases). V was trimmed by 3 bases and J by 1 base, leaving 12 bases between them. The CDR3 has 15 residues. CDR1 is SGHAT and CDR2 is FQNNGV in the germline V gene. The CDR3 DNA sequence: TGTGCCAGCAGCTTTTTTAGGACAACCCAAGAGACCCAGTACTTC. It codes for CASSFFRTTQETQYF.

This clonotype has ten or more counts. This chain uses TRBV7-9 with TRBJ2-5; D remains unclear. CDR3 size: 14 residues. Germline lookup yields CDR1 SEHNR and CDR2 FQNEAQ (reference sequence). The ends were cut back, 5 bases at V and 3 bases at J, with 13 bases in the middle. The CDR3 loop is CASSLLGPKETQYF. CDR3 nucleotide sequence: TGTGCCAGCAGCCTCCTTGGACCAAAAGAGACCCAGTACTTC.

This clonotype was recorded at least ten times. This chain connects TRBV10-3 to TRBJ1-1, with D possibly TRBD1 on 5 matching bases. Germline-derived CDR1 and CDR2 are ENHRY and SYGVKD. The CDR3 sequence is 14 residues long. V was pared by 11 bases and J by 1 base, with 17 bases between. In DNA form, the CDR3 reads TGTGCCTCACGCCGGAGGGACCCGAACACTGAAGCTTTCTTT. Protein: CASRRRDPNTEAFF.

This clonotype showed up just a few times. The rearrangement uses TRBV7-9 and TRBJ2-5; 9 positions match TRBD2. The CDR3 runs 13 residues. Germline CDR1 reads SEHNR; CDR2 reads FQNEAQ (reference sequence). V gave up 3 bases and J gave up 5 bases; unmatched junction bases: 1. DNA of the CDR3: TGTGCCAGCAGCTTCACTAGCGGGGAGACCCAGTACTTC. It translates to CASSFTSGETQYF. Based on the CDR3 plus reference TRBV7-9 and TRBJ2-5, the full variable domain is DTGVSQNPRHKITKRGQNVTFRCDPISEHNRLYWYRQTLGQGPEFLTYFQNEAQLEKSRLLSDRFSAERPKGSFSTLEIQRTEQGDSAMYLCASSFTSGETQYFGPGTRLLVL.

The rearrangement uses TRBV6-1 and TRBJ1-2; possible D gene TRBD1, 5 bases. Trimming pared 3 bases from V and 4 bases from J, leaving 12 bases between. This CDR3 has 14 residues. Germline V gene sequence: CDR1 MNHNS, CDR2 SASEGT. CDR3 coding DNA: TGTGCCAGCAGTGACGGGACGGAAGTCTATGGCTACACCTTC. Its translation is CASSDGTEVYGYTF.

There are a few counts of this clonotype. The V and J genes are TRBV30 and TRBJ1-1; 8 positions agree with TRBD1. CDR1 and CDR2 from the germline V gene are GTSNPN and SVGIG (reference sequence). The CDR3 length is 17 residues. J lost 1 base, V lost 0 bases, and 10 bases had no gene match. In DNA, the CDR3 is TGTGCCTGGAGTGTACGGTGGGACAGGTCTCAGAACACTGAAGCTTTCTTT. Translating it yields CAWSVRWDRSQNTEAFF.

The chain links TRBV2 to TRBJ1-6, with D uncertain. V was shortened by 6 bases and J by 14 bases, with 11 bases between the two germline ends. The CDR3 sequence is 11 residues long. Germline lookup yields CDR1 SNHLY and CDR2 FYNNEI. The CDR3 bases are TGTGCCAGCAGCCCAATTACTACCCTCCACTTT. Protein product: CASSPITTLHF.

V gene TRBV5-1 combines with J gene TRBJ2-5; D is perhaps TRBD2 (6 bases). The germline V gene has CDR1 SGHRS and CDR2 YFSETQ. The CDR3 sequence is 17 residues long. The V end was cut by 0 bases, the J end by 4 bases, with 19 bases between. CDR3 region: CASSLAVPGRRGETQYF. The DNA for the CDR3 is TGCGCCAGCAGCTTGGCCGTTCCGGGGAGGAGGGGAGAGACCCAGTACTTC. The full variable domain, completed using reference TRBV5-1 and TRBJ2-5, is KAGVTQTPRYLIKTRGQQVTLSCSPISGHRSVSWYQQTPGQGLQFLFEYFSETQRNKGNFPGRFSGRQFSNSRSEMNVSTLELGDSALYLCASSLAVPGRRGETQYFGPGTRLLVL.

Many counts were recorded for this clonotype. The chain carries TRBV12-3 or TRBV12-4 and TRBJ2-5, with 8 bases identical to TRBD2. This CDR3 has 15 amino acids. J gave up 2 bases and V 5 bases, and 7 bases lay outside the gene matches. The CDR3 sequence is CASSTIAGTQETQYF. The DNA for the CDR3 is TGTGCCAGCAGTACTATAGCGGGAACGCAAGAGACCCAGTACTTC.

Regarding this clonotype: A much larger clone lies one base from this, so it may be a read error. The CDR3 region is CASSLRQGTDTQYF. CDR3 nucleotides: TGTGCCAGCAGTTTAAGGCAGGGCACAGATACGCAGTATTTT. The chain couples TRBV12-3 or TRBV12-4 to TRBJ2-3, with D hard to call. The CDR3 consists of 14 residues. V lost 2 bases and J 1 base, leaving 7 bases between the germline ends.

This clonotype was recorded many times. This chain uses TRBV4-1 with TRBJ1-1; TRBD1 matches at 7 bases. This CDR3 comprises 15 residues. In germline, CDR1 is MGHRA, CDR2 YSYEKL. Losses at the gene ends were 3 bases for V and 6 bases for J; bases not matched to a gene: 10. CDR3 in DNA: TGCGCCAGCAGCCAGGCCCTGACAGGGAGGTCTGAAGCTTTCTTT. Its translation: CASSQALTGRSEAFF.

This clonotype has more than one count but fewer than ten. The V call is TRBV12-3 or TRBV12-4, the J call TRBJ2-6; D not resolved. CDR3 length: 10 amino acids. V lost 8 bases to trimming and J lost 12 bases, with 8 bases between them. CDR3 amino acids: CASGARVLTF. The CDR3 coding sequence is TGTGCCAGCGGAGCGCGCGTCCTGACTTTC.

The gene calls are TRBV20-1 and TRBJ1-2; D unclear. The germline V gene encodes CDR1 DFQATT and CDR2 SNEGSKA (reference sequence). The CDR3 spans 14 residues. V was cut by 0 bases and J by 0 bases, with 8 bases left in between. The CDR3 reads CSARDSRANYGYTF. The CDR3 bases are TGCAGTGCTAGAGATTCCAGAGCTAACTATGGCTACACCTTC.

There are a few counts of this clonotype. The chain joins TRBV7-2 to TRBJ1-1, with D possibly matching TRBD1 (5 bases). Between the trimmed V and J ends, which lost 1 base and 4 bases, there was a span of 19 bases. The CDR3 has 17 amino acids. Germline V CDR1 and CDR2: SGHTA, FQGNSA. CDR3 bases: TGTGCCAGCAGCTTAGGTACGGGGGTAGCGAGGAGCACTGAAGCTTTCTTT. Translating it yields CASSLGTGVARSTEAFF.